Below are 15 T cell receptor beta chains sequenced from a single sample in a study of T cell repertoires in cytomegalovirus infection. Via MiXCR, TCRdb re-called the reads, giving one row per CDR3 protein. The table has over 150,000 distinct CDR3 sequences, 15% to 20% seen once. Sequencing used CD8+ T cells from PBMCs. These TCRs come from a human donor in good health (CMV status not recorded). Some clones in this sample may be carry-over from other donors' samples.

The V gene is TRBV7-2, the J gene TRBJ2-7; 10 bases line up with TRBD2. V gave up 5 bases and J gave up 1 base; unmatched junction bases: 5. The V gene's germline CDR1 is SGHTA and CDR2 FQGNSA. The CDR3 is 15 residues long. The CDR3 sequence: CASSLGLAASYEQYF. For the CDR3, the DNA is TGTGCCAGCAGCCTCGGACTAGCGGCTTCCTACGAGCAGTACTTC.

This clonotype was picked up a small number of times. The V and J genes are TRBV7-2 and TRBJ1-3; no clear D gene. The length of the CDR3 is 13 residues. Germline CDR1 reads SGHTA; CDR2 reads FQGNSA. V lost 1 base and J lost 8, with 9 bases in between. In nucleotides, the CDR3 is TGTGCCAGCAGCTTAGGCCGTTCGGACACCATATATTTT. Translated, it gives CASSLGRSDTIYF.

This clonotype was seen more than once but under ten times. The J gene is TRBJ1-4, the V gene TRBV7-2, with 7 positions matching TRBD1. Unmatched junction bases numbered 10, after V lost 1 base and J lost 8 bases. Germline values: CDR1 SGHTA, CDR2 FQGNSA. The CDR3 loop spans 16 amino acids. The CDR3 reads CASSLDRAGGNEKLFF. The CDR3, as DNA: TGTGCCAGCAGCTTAGATAGGGCAGGGGGTAACGAAAAACTGTTTTTT.

This clonotype was observed a handful of times. The chain combines TRBV6-1 with TRBJ2-5; D possibly corresponds to TRBD2 (6 bases). The CDR3 contains 15 residues. Germline lookup yields CDR1 MNHNS and CDR2 SASEGT. Trimming cost V 6 bases and J 0 bases, with 14 bases left between them. The CDR3 DNA is TGTGCCAGCAGCCCCTGGACGGGGGACCAAGAGACCCAGTACTTC. This sequence encodes CASSPWTGDQETQYF.

As concerns this clonotype: The junction differs from germline at one of its ends, possibly a read error. This sequence joins TRBV9 and TRBJ2-7; 9 bases are shared with TRBD1. The length of the CDR3 is 14 residues. Germline values: CDR1 SGDLS, CDR2 YYNGEE. As DNA, the CDR3 is TGTGCCATCAGCGTAGGGACAGGGTCCGGCGAGCAGTACTTC. Its translation: CAISVGTGSGEQYF.

The chain has TRBV11-3 and TRBJ2-5, with 10 bases fitting TRBD1. CDR3 length equals 15 residues. V was clipped by 7 bases and J by 5 bases; unmatched bases: 10. Germline V lookup: CDR1 SGHNT, CDR2 YENEEA. The CDR3 region has the DNA TGTGCCAGCACCGCGACAGGGGGCGATTGGGAGACCCAGTACTTC. This gives the protein CASTATGGDWETQYF.

The V call is TRBV7-9, the J call TRBJ2-1; perhaps TRBD2 as D (5 bases). Per germline, CDR1 SEHNR and CDR2 FQNEAQ (reference sequence). The V and J ends lost 3 bases and 0 bases respectively, with 9 bases between them. The CDR3 extends over 15 amino acids. This CDR3 is CASSFKGSSYNEQFF. In DNA, the CDR3 is TGTGCCAGCAGCTTTAAAGGGAGCTCCTACAATGAGCAGTTCTTC. The whole variable domain, filled in from reference TRBV7-9 and TRBJ2-1, reads DTGVSQNPRHKITKRGQNVTFRCDPISEHNRLYWYRQTLGQGPEFLTYFQNEAQLEKSRLLSDRFSAERPKGSFSTLEIQRTEQGDSAMYLCASSFKGSSYNEQFFGPGTRLTVL.

The DNA of the CDR3 is TGTGCCAGCAGTTATCAGGGCTTTAGAACTGAAGCTTTCTTT. It codes for CASSYQGFRTEAFF. The chain combines TRBV6-5 with TRBJ1-1; tentatively, D is TRBD1 (5 bases). The V end lost 3 bases, the J end lost 5 bases, and 13 bases lay between the germline ends. CDR1 and CDR2 from the germline V gene are MNHEY and SVGAGI. The CDR3 covers 14 residues.

The sample holds a few counts of this clonotype. The chain recombines TRBV29-1 with TRBJ1-1; TRBD1 matches at 7 bases. The trim removed 0 bases at V and 6 bases at J, leaving 10 bases unmatched. This CDR3 region has 15 residues. Germline-derived CDR1 and CDR2 are SQVTM and ANQGSEA. The CDR3: CSVEDPNRGSAEAFF. The CDR3 region has the DNA TGCAGCGTTGAAGATCCCAACAGGGGTTCCGCTGAAGCTTTCTTT.

This clonotype turned up a few times. CDR3 bases: TGTGCCTGGGGTGAGGGCTACGAGCAGTACTTC. Translating gives CAWGEGYEQYF. The chain uses TRBV30 and TRBJ2-7; weak D call: TRBD2 (5 bases). CDR3 size: 11 residues. CDR1 GTSNPN and CDR2 SVGIG come from the germline V gene (reference sequence). V lost 5 bases and J lost 3, with 8 bases in between.

This clonotype was found a few times. V and J are TRBV12-3 or TRBV12-4 and TRBJ2-1; 15 bases align to TRBD2. There are 16 residues in the CDR3. J was trimmed by 8 bases and V by 5 bases; bases with no gene match: 7. For the CDR3, the DNA is TGTGCCAGCAGTATGGGACTAGCGGGGGGCTTAGATGAGCAGTTCTTC. Amino acids: CASSMGLAGGLDEQFF.

This chain links TRBV9 with TRBJ1-1; D not certain. The V end lost 1 base, the J end lost 0 bases, and 13 bases lay between the germline ends. The CDR3 spans 16 residues. Germline lookup yields CDR1 SGDLS and CDR2 YYNGEE. The DNA for the CDR3 is TGTGCCAGCAGCGTATCGGGAAGCGGCATGAACACTGAAGCTTTCTTT. It is translated as CASSVSGSGMNTEAFF.

This clonotype has only a few counts. The rearrangement links TRBV24-1 to TRBJ2-1; no clear D. Trimming shortened V by 2 bases and J by 9 bases, and 7 bases separated the two germline ends. Germline lookup yields CDR1 KGHDR and CDR2 SFDVKD. The length of the CDR3 is 12 residues. The CDR3 region is CATSDWGSEQFF. The DNA of the CDR3 is TGTGCCACCAGTGATTGGGGATCTGAGCAGTTCTTC.

The rearrangement joins TRBV7-8 to TRBJ2-7, with TRBD1 as a possible D gene (5 bases). The CDR3 has 13 amino acids. V dropped 7 bases and J dropped 2 bases, with 12 bases sitting between them. Germline V gene data show CDR1 as SGHVS and CDR2 as FQNEAQ. The CDR3 DNA follows: TGTGCCAGCACTCACGGACAAGCCTACGAGCAGTACTTC. It yields the protein CASTHGQAYEQYF.

V and J are TRBV19 and TRBJ2-7, with 7 positions matching TRBD1. The CDR3 spans 13 residues. The germline CDR1 and CDR2 sequences are LNHDA and SQIVND (reference sequence). Trimming removed 9 bases from V and 0 bases from J; junction bases left unmatched: 5. For the CDR3, the DNA is TGTGCCAGGAGGGGGCCATTCTCCTACGAGCAGTACTTC. Amino acid sequence: CARRGPFSYEQYF.